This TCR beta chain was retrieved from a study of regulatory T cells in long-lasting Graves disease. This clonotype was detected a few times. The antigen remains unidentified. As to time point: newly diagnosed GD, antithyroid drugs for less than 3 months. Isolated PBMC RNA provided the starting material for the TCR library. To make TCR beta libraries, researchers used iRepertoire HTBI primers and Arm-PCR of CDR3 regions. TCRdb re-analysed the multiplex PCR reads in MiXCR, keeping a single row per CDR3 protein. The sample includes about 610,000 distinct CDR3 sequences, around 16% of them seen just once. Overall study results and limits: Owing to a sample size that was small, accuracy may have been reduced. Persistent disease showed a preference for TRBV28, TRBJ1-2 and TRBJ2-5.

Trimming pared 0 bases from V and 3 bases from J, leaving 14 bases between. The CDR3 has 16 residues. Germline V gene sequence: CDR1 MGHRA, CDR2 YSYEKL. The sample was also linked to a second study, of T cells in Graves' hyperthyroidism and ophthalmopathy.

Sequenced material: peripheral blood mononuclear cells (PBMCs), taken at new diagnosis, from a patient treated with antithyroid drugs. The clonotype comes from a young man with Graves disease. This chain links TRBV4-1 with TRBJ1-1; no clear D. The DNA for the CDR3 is TGCGCCAGCAGCCAAGACCCTGCCCCGGGTTACACTGAAGCTTTCTTT. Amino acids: CASSQDPAPGYTEAFF.